This TCR beta chain is drawn from a study of cytomegalovirus exposure and HLA in healthy donors. Study conclusions and caveats: The authors confirmed in vitro that a few CMV-associated chains were specific for CMV antigens. DRB1 had the most TCR associations and HLA-C the fewest, a later analysis found, with rates varying by HLA locus.

The primer mix had 60 Vbeta and 13 Jbeta primers. The data were produced by immunoSEQ multiplex PCR, yet TCRdb's version contains in-frame clones alone and is incomplete. The profile shows approximately 190,000 clones, over 75% of them singletons. Nominal health characterized the donors when sampled, though unrecorded immune exposures were likely. A remark on this clone: No antigen is known for it.

The CDR3 consists of 14 residues. Trimming stripped 2 bases from V and 8 bases from J, with 15 bases between. Germline V lookup: CDR1 MDHEN, CDR2 SYDVKM. J is TRBJ1-2 and V is TRBV28; no clear D gene. Sequencing input: PBMCs. This clonotype was obtained from a boy younger than 10 in good health and CMV-seronegative. CDR3 bases: TGTGCCAGCAGTTTAAGGGAGGCCCTTTGGGGCTACACCTTC. This sequence encodes CASSLREALWGYTF.